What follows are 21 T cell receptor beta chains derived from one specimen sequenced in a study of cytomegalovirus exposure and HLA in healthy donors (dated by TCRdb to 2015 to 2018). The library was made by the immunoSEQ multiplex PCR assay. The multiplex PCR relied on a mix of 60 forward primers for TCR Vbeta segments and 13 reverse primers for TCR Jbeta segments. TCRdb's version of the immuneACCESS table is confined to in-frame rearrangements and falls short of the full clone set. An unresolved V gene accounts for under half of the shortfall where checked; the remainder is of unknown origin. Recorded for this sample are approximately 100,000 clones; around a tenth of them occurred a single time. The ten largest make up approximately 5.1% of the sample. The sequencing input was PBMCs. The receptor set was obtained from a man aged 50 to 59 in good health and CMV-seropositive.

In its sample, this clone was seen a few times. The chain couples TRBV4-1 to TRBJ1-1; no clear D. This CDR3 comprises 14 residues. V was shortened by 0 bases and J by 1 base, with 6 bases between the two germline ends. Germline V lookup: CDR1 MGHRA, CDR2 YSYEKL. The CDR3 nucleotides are TGCGCCAGCAGCCAAGATAACTGGAACACTGAAGCTTTCTTT. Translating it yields CASSQDNWNTEAFF.

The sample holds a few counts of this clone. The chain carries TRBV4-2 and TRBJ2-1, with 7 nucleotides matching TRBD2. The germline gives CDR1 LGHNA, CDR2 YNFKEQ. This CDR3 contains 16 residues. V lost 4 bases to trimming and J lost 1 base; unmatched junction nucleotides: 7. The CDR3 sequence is CASSPGGTKSYNEQFF. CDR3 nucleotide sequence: TGTGCCAGCAGCCCCGGGGGGACTAAATCCTACAATGAGCAGTTCTTC.

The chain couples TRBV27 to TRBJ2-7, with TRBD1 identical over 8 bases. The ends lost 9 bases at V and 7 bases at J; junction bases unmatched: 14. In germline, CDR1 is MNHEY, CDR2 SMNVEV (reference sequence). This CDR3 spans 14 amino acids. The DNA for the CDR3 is TGTGCCAGTTCATCGACAGGGGTTTTAAGAGAGCAGTACTTC. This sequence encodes CASSSTGVLREQYF.

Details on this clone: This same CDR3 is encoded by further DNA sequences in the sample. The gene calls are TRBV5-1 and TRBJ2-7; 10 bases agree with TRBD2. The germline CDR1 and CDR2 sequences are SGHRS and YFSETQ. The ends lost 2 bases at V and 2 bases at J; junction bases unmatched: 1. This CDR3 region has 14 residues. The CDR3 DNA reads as TGCGCCAGCAGCTTAGCGGGAGGGCCCTACGAGCAGTACTTC. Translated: CASSLAGGPYEQYF.

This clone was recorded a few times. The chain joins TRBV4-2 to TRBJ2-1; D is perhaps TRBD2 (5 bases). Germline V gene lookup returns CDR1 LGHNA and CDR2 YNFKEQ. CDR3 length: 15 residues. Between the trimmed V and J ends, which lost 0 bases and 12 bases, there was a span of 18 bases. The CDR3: CASSQDLGLARVQFF. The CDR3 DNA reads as TGTGCCAGCAGCCAAGATCTCGGTCTAGCTCGTGTGCAGTTCTTC.

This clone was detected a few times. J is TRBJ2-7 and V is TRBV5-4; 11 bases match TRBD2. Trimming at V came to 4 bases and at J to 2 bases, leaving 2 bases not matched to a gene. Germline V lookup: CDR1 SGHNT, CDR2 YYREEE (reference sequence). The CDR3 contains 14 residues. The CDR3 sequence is CASSPGLAAYEQYF. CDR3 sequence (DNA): TGTGCCAGCAGCCCGGGACTAGCGGCCTACGAGCAGTACTTC. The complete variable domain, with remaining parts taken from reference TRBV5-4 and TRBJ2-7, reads ETGVTQSPTHLIKTRGQQVTLRCSSQSGHNTVSWYQQALGQGPQFIFQYYREEENGRGNFPPRFSGLQFPNYSSELNVNALELDDSALYLCASSPGLAAYEQYFGPGTRLTVT.

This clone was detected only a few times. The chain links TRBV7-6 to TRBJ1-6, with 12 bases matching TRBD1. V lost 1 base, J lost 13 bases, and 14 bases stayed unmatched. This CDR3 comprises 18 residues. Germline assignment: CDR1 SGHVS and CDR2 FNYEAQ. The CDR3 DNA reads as TGTGCCAGCAGCTTAGAGGTCTCCGGGGGACAGGGGGCGATTCCCCTCCACTTT. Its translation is CASSLEVSGGQGAIPLHF.

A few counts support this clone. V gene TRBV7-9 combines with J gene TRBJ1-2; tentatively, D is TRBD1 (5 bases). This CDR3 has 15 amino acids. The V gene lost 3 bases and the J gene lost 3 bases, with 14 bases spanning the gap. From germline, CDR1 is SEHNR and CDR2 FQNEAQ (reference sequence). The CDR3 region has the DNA TGTGCCAGCAGCTTTCGTATCGACAGTCACTATGGCTACACCTTC. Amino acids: CASSFRIDSHYGYTF.

The CDR3 DNA reads as TGTGCCAGCAGTTTTGGGCCGCAGGGTGAGCAGTTCTTC. This translates into CASSFGPQGEQFF. The chain joins TRBV27 to TRBJ2-1; TRBD1 is a possible D gene (5 bases). V was cut by 3 bases and J by 9 bases, with 12 bases left in between. The germline V gene encodes CDR1 MNHEY and CDR2 SMNVEV (reference sequence). This CDR3 region has 13 residues.

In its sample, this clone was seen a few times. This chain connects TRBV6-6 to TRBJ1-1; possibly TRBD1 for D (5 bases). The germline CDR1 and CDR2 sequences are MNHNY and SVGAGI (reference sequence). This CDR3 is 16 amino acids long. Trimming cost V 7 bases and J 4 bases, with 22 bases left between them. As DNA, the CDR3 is TGTGCCAGCACTTGGGGTATGGGGGGAGGTCTCACTGAAGCTTTCTTT. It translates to CASTWGMGGGLTEAFF.

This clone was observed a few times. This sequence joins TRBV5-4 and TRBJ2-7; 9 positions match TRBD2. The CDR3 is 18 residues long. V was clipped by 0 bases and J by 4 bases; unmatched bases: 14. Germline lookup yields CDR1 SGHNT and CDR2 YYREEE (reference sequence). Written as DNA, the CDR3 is TGTGCCAGCAGCTTGGAGGTTGGCGGGAGGGGATACTCGTACGAGCAGTACTTC. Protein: CASSLEVGGRGYSYEQYF.

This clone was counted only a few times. The CDR3, as DNA: TGCGCCAGCAGCTTGGCAGAGGGCGACACCGGGGAGCTGTTTTTT. Its protein is CASSLAEGDTGELFF. The chain is built from TRBV5-1 and TRBJ2-2; a possible D gene is TRBD2 (5 bases). Germline V gene lookup returns CDR1 SGHRS and CDR2 YFSETQ. The V end was cut by 0 bases, the J end by 3 bases, with 9 bases between. The CDR3 is 15 residues long.

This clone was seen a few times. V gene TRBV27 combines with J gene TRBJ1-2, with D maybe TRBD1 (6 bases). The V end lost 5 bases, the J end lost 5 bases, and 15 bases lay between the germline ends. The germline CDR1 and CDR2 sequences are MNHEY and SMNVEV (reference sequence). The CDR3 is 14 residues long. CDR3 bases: TGTGCCAGCAGTATAAGACAGGATAGGTATGGCTACACCTTC. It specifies CASSIRQDRYGYTF.

The CDR3 region has the DNA TGCGCCAGCACTGTGGGACAGATGAACACTGAAGCTTTCTTT. Protein product: CASTVGQMNTEAFF. This chain uses TRBV5-1 with TRBJ1-1; 7 bases align to TRBD1. The CDR3 totals 14 residues. CDR1 and CDR2 from the germline V gene are SGHRS and YFSETQ. Losses at the gene ends were 6 bases for V and 0 bases for J; bases not matched to a gene: 5.

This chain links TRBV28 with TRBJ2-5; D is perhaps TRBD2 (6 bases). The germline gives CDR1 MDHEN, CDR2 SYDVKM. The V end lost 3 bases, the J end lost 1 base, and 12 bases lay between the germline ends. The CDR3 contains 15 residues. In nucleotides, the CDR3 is TGTGCCAGCAGTTTGGGGGGTTGGGCCCAAGAGACCCAGTACTTC. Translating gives CASSLGGWAQETQYF.

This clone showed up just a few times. CDR3 sequence (DNA): TGCGCCAGCAGTGACTCCAGGAACACCGGGGAGCTGTTTTTT. It codes for CASSDSRNTGELFF. The genes are TRBV10-2 and TRBJ2-2; no definite D call. V gave up 3 bases and J gave up 1 base, with 6 bases separating them. Germline CDR1 and CDR2: WSHSY and SAAADI. The CDR3 is 14 amino acids.

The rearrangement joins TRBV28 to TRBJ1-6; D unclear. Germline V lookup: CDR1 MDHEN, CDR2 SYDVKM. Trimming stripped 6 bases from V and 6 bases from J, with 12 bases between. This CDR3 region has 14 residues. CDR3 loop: CASRPTGANSPLHF. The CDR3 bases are TGTGCCAGCAGACCGACGGGTGCTAATTCACCCCTCCACTTT.

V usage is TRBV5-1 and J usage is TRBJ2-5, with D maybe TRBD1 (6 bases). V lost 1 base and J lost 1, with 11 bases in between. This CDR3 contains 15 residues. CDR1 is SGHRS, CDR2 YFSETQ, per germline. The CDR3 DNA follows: TGCGCCAGCAGCTTGCATACAGGGATCCAAGAGACCCAGTACTTC. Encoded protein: CASSLHTGIQETQYF.

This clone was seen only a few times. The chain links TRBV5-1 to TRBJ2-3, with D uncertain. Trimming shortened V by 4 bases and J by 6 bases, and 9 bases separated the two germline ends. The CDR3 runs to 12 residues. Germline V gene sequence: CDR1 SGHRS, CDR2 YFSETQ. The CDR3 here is CASSETRDTQYF. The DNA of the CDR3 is TGCGCCAGCAGCGAGACTCGGGATACGCAGTATTTT.

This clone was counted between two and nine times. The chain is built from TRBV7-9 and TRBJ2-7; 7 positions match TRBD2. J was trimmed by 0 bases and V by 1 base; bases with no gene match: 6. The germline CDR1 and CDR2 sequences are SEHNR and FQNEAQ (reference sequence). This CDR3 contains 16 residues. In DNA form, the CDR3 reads TGTGCCAGCAGCTTAGGTGTGGGAGGGCGCTCCTACGAGCAGTACTTC. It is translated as CASSLGVGGRSYEQYF.

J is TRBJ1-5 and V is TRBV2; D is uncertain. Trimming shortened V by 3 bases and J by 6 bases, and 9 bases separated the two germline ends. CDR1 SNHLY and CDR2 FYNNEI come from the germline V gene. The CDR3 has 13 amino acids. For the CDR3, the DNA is TGTGCCAGCAGTGAGTGGTTCGGTCAGCCCCAGCATTTT. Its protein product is CASSEWFGQPQHF.